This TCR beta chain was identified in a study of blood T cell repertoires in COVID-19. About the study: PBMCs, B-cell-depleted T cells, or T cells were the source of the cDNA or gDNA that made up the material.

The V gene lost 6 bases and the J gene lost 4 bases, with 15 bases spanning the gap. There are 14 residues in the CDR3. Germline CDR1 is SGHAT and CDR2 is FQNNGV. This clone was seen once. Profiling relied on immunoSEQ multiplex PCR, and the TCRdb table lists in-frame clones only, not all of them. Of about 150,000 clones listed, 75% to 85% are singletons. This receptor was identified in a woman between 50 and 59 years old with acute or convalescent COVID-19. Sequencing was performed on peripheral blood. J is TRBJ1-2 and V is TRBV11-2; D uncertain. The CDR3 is CASSSVQSGYGYTF. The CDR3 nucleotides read TGTGCCAGCAGTTCGGTCCAAAGCGGCTATGGCTACACCTTC.